Listed below are T cell receptor beta chains from one sample, sequenced in a study of CD8+ T cells in alopecia areata. The table came from immunoSEQ multiplex PCR; TCRdb's copy has only in-frame clones and leaves some out. Counted here are around 120,000 clones, under 40% occurring once; the ten biggest clones make up approximately 2.8%. Material: CD4+ T cells sorted from blood. The receptors were gathered from a human donor with alopecia areata. CDR3s include the opening cysteine and the closing phenylalanine or tryptophan. Each record gives: D gene, J gene, V gene, clone size, CDR3 protein, CDR3 DNA. A D gene is named only where the DNA matches it firmly. Expanded clones get a size class; other rows say once, few or many, or leave the size out.

D: .; J: TRBJ2-7; V: TRBV30; size: .; CDR3: CAWSVLRGFEQYF; DNA: TGTGCCTGGAGTGTTTTGCGGGGCTTCGAGCAGTACTTC
D: .; J: TRBJ2-2; V: TRBV7-3; size: .; CDR3: CASSPGQNTGELFF; DNA: TGTGCCAGCAGCCCCGGACAGAACACCGGGGAGCTGTTTTTT
D: TRBD1; J: TRBJ2-1; V: TRBV2; size: .; CDR3: CASSEARGRNEQFF; DNA: TGTGCCAGCAGTGAAGCCAGGGGGCGCAATGAGCAGTTCTTC
D: .; J: TRBJ2-1; V: TRBV23-1; size: .; CDR3: CASWNNEQFF; DNA: TGCGCCAGCTGGAATAATGAGCAGTTCTTC
D: .; J: TRBJ1-2; V: TRBV9; size: .; CDR3: CASSVEGSYGYTF; DNA: TGTGCCAGCAGCGTAGAAGGGAGCTATGGCTACACCTTC
D: .; J: TRBJ2-7; V: TRBV6-6; size: once; CDR3: CAARGVQSYEQYF; DNA: TGTGCCGCGCGAGGGGTCCAATCCTACGAGCAGTACTTC
D: .; J: TRBJ1-4; V: TRBV7-9; size: .; CDR3: CASSLGLQGGSEKLFF; DNA: TGTGCCAGCAGCTTGGGACTACAGGGCGGTAGTGAAAAACTGTTTTTT
D: TRBD2; J: TRBJ2-3; V: TRBV7-2; size: few; CDR3: CASSPQREGSDTQYF; DNA: TGTGCCAGCAGCCCCCAGCGGGAGGGGTCAGATACGCAGTATTTT
D: .; J: TRBJ1-2; V: TRBV10-3; size: many; CDR3: CAISDWEAYGYTF; DNA: TGTGCCATCAGTGACTGGGAGGCCTATGGCTACACCTTC
D: .; J: TRBJ2-3; V: TRBV20-1; size: .; CDR3: CSAGTDTQYF; DNA: TGCAGTGCTGGCACAGATACGCAGTATTTT
D: .; J: TRBJ2-3; V: TRBV29-1; size: .; CDR3: CSVEDRSSTDTQYF; DNA: TGCAGCGTTGAAGACAGGTCTAGCACAGATACGCAGTATTTT
D: .; J: TRBJ2-1; V: TRBV4-1; size: .; CDR3: CASSQARSGSYNEQFF; DNA: TGCGCCAGCAGCCAAGCGCGTAGCGGATCCTACAATGAGCAGTTCTTC
D: .; J: TRBJ1-5; V: TRBV2; size: .; CDR3: CASGRQDYQPQHF; DNA: TGTGCCAGCGGGAGACAGGACTATCAGCCCCAGCATTTT
D: .; J: TRBJ2-2; V: TRBV30; size: few; CDR3: CAWQYTGELFF; DNA: TGTGCCTGGCAGTACACCGGGGAGCTGTTTTTT
D: TRBD2; J: TRBJ2-5; V: TRBV29-1; size: .; CDR3: CSVDGLAQETQYF; DNA: TGCAGCGTTGACGGACTAGCCCAAGAGACCCAGTACTTC
D: TRBD1; J: TRBJ1-1; V: TRBV29-1; size: .; CDR3: CSVRTGSFTGTTEAFF; DNA: TGCAGCGTACGGACAGGGTCTTTTACGGGTACCACTGAAGCTTTCTTT